This T cell receptor (beta chain) is from a study of radiation and T cells in renal cell carcinoma. About the study: Nephrectomy followed 15 Gy stereotactic body radiation by 4 weeks. Broader study findings: Top tumor clonotypes rose in blood 2 weeks post-radiation, then contracted.

J was trimmed by 12 bases and V by 4 bases; bases with no gene match: 8. Germline V gives CDR1 SNHLY, CDR2 FYNNEI. This CDR3 has 12 amino acids. A remark on this clone: Its cognate antigen is unknown.

As for time point: baseline pretreatment blood. Treatment here: 15 Gy SBRT to primary tumor, nephrectomy 4 weeks later. This renal cell carcinoma was of the clear cell type. Assay used: immunoSEQ multiplex PCR; TCRdb lists only in-frame clones, some missing. The table includes about 88,000 clones, 86% detected once. The chain recombines TRBV2 with TRBJ2-7, with 8 bases matching TRBD2. The TCR sequence derives from a man in his fifties or sixties with renal cell carcinoma. The sequenced sample was blood, obtained from a patient whose treatment included radiotherapy and nephrectomy. The CDR3 protein is CASSGSGRMTYF. CDR3 sequence (DNA): TGTGCCAGCAGTGGGAGCGGGAGAATGACGTACTTC.